This entry describes one TCR beta chain. Its target is not known. The entry originates in a study of OX40 agonist ivuxolimab in advanced cancers. Across the study: Partial responses occurred in Three dose-escalation patients, one with hepatocellular carcinoma and two with cutaneous melanoma.

Looked up from germline, CDR1 is MNHNS and CDR2 is SASEGT. The CDR3 is 16 residues long. V was clipped by 3 bases and J by 4 bases, with 18 bases between them. Assay: immunoSEQ multiplex PCR; the TCRdb copy retains only in-frame clones and omits some. The sample has around 68,000 clones; around 90% are singletons. Points from the study as a whole: It was also the case that some nonresponders had low normalized T-cell clonal expansion.

The J gene is TRBJ1-1, the V gene TRBV6-1, with a possible D match to TRBD1 (5 bases). The sample was CD4+ or CD8+ T cells sorted from blood, taken in a trial of the OX40 agonist ivuxolimab. The clonotype was recovered from an adult with an advanced solid tumor such as melanoma, head and neck, liver or kidney cancer. In DNA, the CDR3 is TGTGCCAGCAGTGATGTGGGGACGGTATCAGGCACTGAAGCTTTCTTT. Translated, it gives CASSDVGTVSGTEAFF.